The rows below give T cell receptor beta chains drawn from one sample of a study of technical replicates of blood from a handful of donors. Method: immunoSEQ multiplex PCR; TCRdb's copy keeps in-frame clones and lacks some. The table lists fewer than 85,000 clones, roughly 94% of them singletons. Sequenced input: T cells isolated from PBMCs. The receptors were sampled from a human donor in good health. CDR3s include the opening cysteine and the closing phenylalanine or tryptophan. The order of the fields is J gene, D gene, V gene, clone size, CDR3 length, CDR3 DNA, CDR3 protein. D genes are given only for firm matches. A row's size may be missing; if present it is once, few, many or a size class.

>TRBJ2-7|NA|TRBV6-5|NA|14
TGTGCCAGCAGTTCGTCGGGGGGCCGAAACGAGCAGTACTTC
CASSSSGGRNEQYF
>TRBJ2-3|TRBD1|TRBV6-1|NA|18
TGTGCCAGCAGTGTCGGAGGAGGGACAGGGGATCTTTTAGATACGCAGTATTTT
CASSVGGGTGDLLDTQYF
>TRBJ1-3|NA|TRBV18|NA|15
TGTGCCAGCTCACCACCCTCAGGGTTCGGAAACACCATATATTTT
CASSPPSGFGNTIYF
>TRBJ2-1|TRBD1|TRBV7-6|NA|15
TGTGCCAGCAGCATCGGACAGGGCTCCTACAATGAGCAGTTCTTC
CASSIGQGSYNEQFF
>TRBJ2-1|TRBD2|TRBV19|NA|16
TGTGCCAGTAGACTAATAGCGGGAGGCTTTTACAATGAGCAGTTCTTC
CASRLIAGGFYNEQFF
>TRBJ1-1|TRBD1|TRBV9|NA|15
TGTGCCAGCAGCGTACAAGGACAGGCGAACACTGAAGCTTTCTTT
CASSVQGQANTEAFF
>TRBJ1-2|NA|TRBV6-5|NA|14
TGTGCCAGCAGTTACTCGATCCCGGTCTATGGCTACACCTTC
CASSYSIPVYGYTF
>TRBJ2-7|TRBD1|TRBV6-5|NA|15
TGTGCCAGCAGGCCCTACGGGGACAGGGCGCACGAGCAGTACTTC
CASRPYGDRAHEQYF
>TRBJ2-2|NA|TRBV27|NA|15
TGTGCCAGCTTTCTTACAGGTGCGAACACCGGGGAGCTGTTTTTT
CASFLTGANTGELFF
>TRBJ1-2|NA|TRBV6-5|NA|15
TGTGCCAGCAGGTTGTGGGGGCGCCGTGTTGATGGCTACACCTTC
CASRLWGRRVDGYTF
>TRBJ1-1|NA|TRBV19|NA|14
TGTGCCAGTGTAACAGGCCCCCTGAACACTGAAGCTTTCTTT
CASVTGPLNTEAFF
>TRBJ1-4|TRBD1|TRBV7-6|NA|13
TGTGCCAGCAGCCGGGACAGCTTCGAAAAACTGTTTTTT
CASSRDSFEKLFF
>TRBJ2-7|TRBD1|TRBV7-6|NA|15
TGTGCCAGCAGCTTAGAGACAGGGGTTATCTACGAGCAGTACTTC
CASSLETGVIYEQYF
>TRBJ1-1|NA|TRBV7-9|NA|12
TGTGCCAGCAGCTTTGAGCACACTGAAGCTTTCTTT
CASSFEHTEAFF
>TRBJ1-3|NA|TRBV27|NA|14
TGTGCCAGCAGTAAGACTAGCTCTGGAAACACCATATATTTT
CASSKTSSGNTIYF
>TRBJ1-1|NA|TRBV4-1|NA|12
TGCGCCAGCAGCCAAGGATACAGCGAAGCTTTCTTT
CASSQGYSEAFF
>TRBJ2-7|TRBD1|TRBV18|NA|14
TGTGCCAGCTCACCCGGACAGGGGTCCTACGAGCAGTACTTC
CASSPGQGSYEQYF
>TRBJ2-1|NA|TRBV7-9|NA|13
TGTGCCAGCAGCTCCGCAGGGAACAATGAGCAGTTCTTC
CASSSAGNNEQFF
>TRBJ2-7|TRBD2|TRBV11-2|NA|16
TGTGCCAGCAGCTTACTGACTAGCGGGAGAGTCTACGAGCAGTACTTC
CASSLLTSGRVYEQYF
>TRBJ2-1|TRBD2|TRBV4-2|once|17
TGTGCCAGCAGCCAAGTCTTGAGGCGGGGGGGCTTCAATGAGCAGTTCTTC
CASSQVLRRGGFNEQFF
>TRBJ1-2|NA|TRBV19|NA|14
TGTGCCAGTAGTACCGCCAGTTCTAACTATGGCTACACCTTC
CASSTASSNYGYTF
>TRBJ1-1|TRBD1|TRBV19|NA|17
TGTGCCAGTAGGCTTGGGGTACATACAGGGGCCAACACTGAAGCTTTCTTT
CASRLGVHTGANTEAFF
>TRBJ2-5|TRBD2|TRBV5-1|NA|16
TGCGCCAGCAGCTTACGACCGTCGGGAGGGAAAGAGACCCAGTACTTC
CASSLRPSGGKETQYF
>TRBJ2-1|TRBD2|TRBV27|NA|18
TGTGCCAGCAGTTTGAAGTTCGGATCCACTAGCGGGAGGGGCCGGTTGGTCTTC
CASSLKFGSTSGRGRLVF
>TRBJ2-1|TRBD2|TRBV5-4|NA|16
TGTGCCAGCAGCTTGGGTAGCGGGAGGGCCTACAATGAGCAGTTCTTC
CASSLGSGRAYNEQFF
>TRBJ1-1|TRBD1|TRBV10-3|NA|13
TGTGCCATCAGATCCGACAGGGCACCTGAAGCTTTCTTT
CAIRSDRAPEAFF
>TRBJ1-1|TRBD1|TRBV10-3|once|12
TGTGCCATCAGAGGACAGGACACTGAAGCTTTCTTT
CAIRGQDTEAFF